The next 13 T cell receptor beta chains were all read from a single sample in a study of blood T cells in healthy people across ages. For the second PCR, which ran for roughly 6 to 12 cycles, a sample-barcoded 5' primer and a J-beta primer mix were used. TCRdb used MiXCR to reprocess the 5' RACE reads, holding one entry per CDR3 protein. Here the sample spans 650,000 to 1,000,000 distinct CDR3 sequences, approximately 35% being singletons. The sequenced sample was blood. The source is a young man in good health.

There are many counts of this clonotype. The chain links TRBV6-5 to TRBJ2-7; no clear D gene. CDR3 length: 12 amino acids. The V end lost 5 bases, the J end lost 3 bases, and 8 bases lay between the germline ends. Per germline, CDR1 MNHEY and CDR2 SVGAGI. The CDR3 DNA reads TGTGCCAGCAGTCACCGAAACTACGAGCAGTACTTC. Translation: CASSHRNYEQYF.

The sample holds many counts of this clonotype. The chain has TRBV20-1 and TRBJ2-3; tentatively, D is TRBD1 (6 bases). CDR3 length: 12 amino acids. Trimming took off 3 bases at V and 6 bases at J, with 10 bases between the two ends. The V gene's germline CDR1 is DFQATT and CDR2 SNEGSKA (reference sequence). The chain's CDR3 is CSASVGADTQYF. The DNA for the CDR3 is TGCAGTGCTAGTGTGGGGGCGGATACGCAGTATTTT.

The chain uses TRBV20-1 and TRBJ2-1, with D possibly TRBD2 on 6 matching bases. Germline CDR1 DFQATT, CDR2 SNEGSKA (reference sequence). Trimming took 6 bases from V and 5 from J, leaving 14 bases between them. The CDR3 loop spans 13 amino acids. The CDR3 DNA follows: TGCAGTGCAACTATGGGACTTCACAATGAGCAGTTCTTC. Its protein product is CSATMGLHNEQFF.

This clonotype was counted between two and nine times. The rearrangement links TRBV29-1 to TRBJ2-3; D possibly matches TRBD1 or TRBD2 (5 bases each). V was trimmed by 3 bases and J by 2 bases, leaving 9 bases between them. Looked up from germline, CDR1 is SQVTM and CDR2 is ANQGSEA. The CDR3 is made up of 13 amino acids. Here the CDR3 reads CSVDQGPTDTQYF. The DNA of the CDR3 is TGCAGCGTTGATCAGGGACCCACAGATACGCAGTATTTT.

This clonotype has only a few counts. This chain joins TRBV10-2 and TRBJ2-1; 9 bases agree with TRBD1. From germline, CDR1 is WSHSY and CDR2 SAAADI. V was pared by 0 bases and J by 5 bases, with 5 bases of the junction left unmatched. This CDR3 has 16 residues. This chain's CDR3 is CASSESDRGEHNEQFF. For the CDR3, the DNA is TGCGCCAGCAGTGAGTCCGACAGGGGGGAACACAATGAGCAGTTCTTC.

V is TRBV28 and J is TRBJ2-5; D unclear. The CDR3 runs 17 residues. From germline, CDR1 is MDHEN and CDR2 SYDVKM. With 6 bases removed from V and 4 bases from J, the gap between germline ends came to 24 bases. In DNA, the CDR3 is TGTGCCAGCAGGTATACCACGGGCTTAAATGATTTAGAGACCCAGTACTTC. The encoded protein is CASRYTTGLNDLETQYF.

The rearrangement links TRBV4-3 to TRBJ2-7; no clear D. CDR3 size: 15 residues. Germline V gene data show CDR1 as LGHNA and CDR2 as YSLEER. The V end was cut by 1 base, the J end by 2 bases, with 12 bases between. The CDR3 nucleotides read TGCGCCAGCAGCCAAGCCAAGGCTTTAACCTACGAGCAGTACTTC. This translates into CASSQAKALTYEQYF.

The sample holds many counts of this clonotype. Here the CDR3 DNA reads TGTGCCAGCAGTCGAACTACCATTTCCCGTTCTTACGAGCAGTACTTC. Its translation: CASSRTTISRSYEQYF. The chain joins TRBV6-5 to TRBJ2-7, with no clear D. Germline CDR1 MNHEY, CDR2 SVGAGI. V was cut by 5 bases and J by 4 bases, with 21 bases left in between. There are 16 residues in the CDR3.

V gene TRBV12-3 or TRBV12-4 combines with J gene TRBJ2-6; D is uncertain. The CDR3 is 15 amino acids. Trimming left V 7 bases short and J 2 bases short, with 12 bases between. CDR3 loop: CASTWAATGANVLTF. CDR3 nucleotide sequence: TGTGCCAGCACCTGGGCGGCTACTGGGGCCAACGTCCTGACTTTC.

This clonotype has a count of ten or more. The V and J genes are TRBV7-9 and TRBJ2-1; 7 nucleotides agree with TRBD1. The CDR3 is 17 residues long. Germline V gene sequence: CDR1 SEHNR, CDR2 FQNEAQ (reference sequence). Losses at the gene ends were 2 bases for V and 4 bases for J; bases not matched to a gene: 11. This CDR3 reads CASSLRGGNTIYNEQFF. In DNA form, the CDR3 reads TGTGCCAGCAGCTTAAGAGGGGGCAACACTATTTACAATGAGCAGTTCTTC.

The chain joins TRBV20-1 to TRBJ2-1, with TRBD2 identical over 12 bases. The length of the CDR3 is 15 residues. CDR1 is DFQATT, CDR2 SNEGSKA, per germline (reference sequence). The ends lost 4 bases at V and 10 bases at J; junction bases unmatched: 11. The CDR3 nucleotides read TGCAGTGCTAAATACGATTCGACTAGCGGGGGAGAGCAGTTCTTC. Translating it yields CSAKYDSTSGGEQFF.

This clonotype was found once. This rearrangement joins TRBV9 to TRBJ2-2, with D tentatively TRBD1 (5 bases). V was trimmed by 1 base and J by 5 bases, leaving 9 bases between them. The CDR3 is made up of 14 amino acids. Per the germline V gene, CDR1 is SGDLS and CDR2 is YYNGEE. In DNA form, the CDR3 reads TGTGCCAGCAGCGTACAGGGTGGTACCGGGGAGCTGTTTTTT. Encoded protein: CASSVQGGTGELFF.

The chain couples TRBV6-6 to TRBJ1-6; no reliable D call. The CDR3 spans 12 residues. Germline CDR1 MNHNY, CDR2 SVGAGI (reference sequence). V was clipped by 5 bases and J by 16 bases, with 15 bases between them. CDR3 DNA sequence: TGTGCCAGCAGTCCTCAACTACCGATTCTCCACTTT. Encoded protein: CASSPQLPILHF.